This note documents a single T cell receptor beta chain sequence. This specimen belongs to a study of control samples from healthy donors and cancer patients. Profiled with immunoSEQ multiplex PCR; TCRdb holds only in-frame clones, not every one. In the table there are about 120,000 clones, approximately 94% of which are singletons. Trimming removed 11 bases from V and 4 bases from J, with 17 bases in between. The germline CDR1 and CDR2 sequences are LNHDA and SQIVND (reference sequence). This CDR3 region has 13 residues. Sequencing was done on a sample of blood. The V and J genes are TRBV19 and TRBJ1-2, with D perhaps matching TRBD1 (5 bases). The receptor's source is a young man in good health. CDR3 residues: CASHDRQGYGYTF. The DNA for the CDR3 is TGTGCCTCCCACGACCGTCAGGGCTATGGCTACACCTTC.